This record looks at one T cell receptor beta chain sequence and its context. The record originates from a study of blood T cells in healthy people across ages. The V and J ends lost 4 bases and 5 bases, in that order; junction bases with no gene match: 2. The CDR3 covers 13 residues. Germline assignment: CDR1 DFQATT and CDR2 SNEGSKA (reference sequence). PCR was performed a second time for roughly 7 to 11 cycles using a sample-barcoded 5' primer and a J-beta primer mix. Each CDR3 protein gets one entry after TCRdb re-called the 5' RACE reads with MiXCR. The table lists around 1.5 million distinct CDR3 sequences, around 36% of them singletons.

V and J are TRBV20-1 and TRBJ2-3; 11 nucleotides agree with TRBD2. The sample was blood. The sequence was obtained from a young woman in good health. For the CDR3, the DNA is TGCAGTGCTACTAGCGGGGGGATAGATACGCAGTATTTT. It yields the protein CSATSGGIDTQYF.